What follows are 29 T cell receptor beta chains derived from one specimen sequenced in a study of neurological immune-mediated disorders. TCRdb reprocessed the 5' RACE reads via MiXCR and lists one record per CDR3 protein. The sample yields 50,000 or so distinct CDR3 sequences, around 3.5% seen once. Material for sequencing was PBMCs. All receptors come from a man in his forties with multiple sclerosis.

This clonotype has at least ten counts. The rearrangement joins TRBV20-1 to TRBJ1-5, with D hard to call. V was clipped by 3 bases and J by 0 bases, with 12 bases between them. The length of the CDR3 is 15 residues. Germline CDR1 reads DFQATT; CDR2 reads SNEGSKA (reference sequence). The CDR3 protein is CSASSGGNSNQPQHF. CDR3 coding DNA: TGCAGTGCTAGTTCGGGCGGAAATAGCAATCAGCCCCAGCATTTT.

This clonotype was counted at least ten times. The chain uses TRBV21-1 and TRBJ2-7; the table's D call, TRBD2, was not checked against the DNA. TRBV21-1 is a pseudogene segment. CDR3 length: 17 residues. The CDR3 DNA is TGTGCCAGCAGCAACGGTAAGGCTAGCGGGGGGCGATACGAGCAGTACTTC. This encodes CASSNGKASGGRYEQYF.

This clonotype was detected ten times or more. The chain has TRBV5-5 and TRBJ2-7, with 7 bases matching TRBD2. This CDR3 spans 14 amino acids. The junction had 2 bases not matched to a gene; V was cut back by 0 bases and J by 2 bases. The germline V gene has CDR1 SGHKS and CDR2 YYEKEE (reference sequence). CDR3 nucleotides: TGTGCCAGCAGCTTGGAGGGAGGGGCCTACGAGCAGTACTTC. Translated, it gives CASSLEGGAYEQYF.

This clonotype appeared many times. The rearrangement uses TRBV11-2 and TRBJ1-1; maybe TRBD1 (5 bases). V was shortened by 3 bases and J by 5 bases, with 13 bases between the two germline ends. CDR3 size: 14 residues. CDR1 is SGHAT and CDR2 is FQNNGV in the germline V gene. CDR3 residues: CASSLGRVLTEAFF. The CDR3 nucleotides read TGTGCCAGCAGCTTGGGCAGGGTATTGACTGAAGCTTTCTTT.

This clonotype appeared many times. The chain carries TRBV9 and TRBJ2-2; 8 bases align to TRBD2. There are 17 residues in the CDR3. The trim removed 1 base at V and 1 base at J, leaving 6 bases unmatched. CDR1 is SGDLS and CDR2 is YYNGEE in the germline V gene. DNA for the CDR3: TGTGCCAGCAGCGTACAAACCCTAGCGGGGAACACCGGGGAGCTGTTTTTT. Amino acids: CASSVQTLAGNTGELFF.

There are many counts of this clonotype. The gene calls are TRBV7-2 and TRBJ1-6; the D gene is possibly TRBD1 (6 bases). Germline CDR1 reads SGHTA; CDR2 reads FQGNSA. This CDR3 has 16 amino acids. With 3 bases removed from V and 13 bases from J, the gap between germline ends came to 22 bases. The CDR3 here is CASSFTPAAGVGPLHF. In DNA, the CDR3 is TGTGCCAGCAGCTTCACGCCAGCCGCAGGGGTTGGCCCCCTCCACTTT. Using reference TRBV7-2 and TRBJ1-6 for the parts outside the CDR3, the full variable domain is GAGVSQSPSNKVTEKGKDVELRCDPISGHTALYWYRQSLGQGLEFLIYFQGNSAPDKSGLPSDRFSAERTGGSVSTLTIQRTQQEDSAVYLCASSFTPAAGVGPLHFGNGTRLTVT.

This clonotype was observed at least ten times. This chain links TRBV27 with TRBJ1-6; 8 nucleotides align to TRBD1. The germline V gene encodes CDR1 MNHEY and CDR2 SMNVEV (reference sequence). This CDR3 spans 17 amino acids. V lost 7 bases and J lost 7; bases outside the gene matches: 15. Here the CDR3 DNA reads TGTGCCAGCATGGGACAGGTATTCGGAGTCGGAAATTCACCCCTCCACTTT. Translated, it gives CASMGQVFGVGNSPLHF.

This clonotype has a count of ten or more. The V gene is TRBV6-2 or TRBV6-3, the J gene TRBJ2-5, with D perhaps TRBD2 (7 bases). V lost 2 bases, J lost 2 bases, and 15 bases lay in between. CDR1 and CDR2 (germline): MNHEY, SVGEGT. CDR3 length: 16 residues. The CDR3 protein is CASSYGAGAIQETQYF. CDR3 in DNA: TGTGCCAGCAGTTACGGGGCGGGGGCCATACAAGAGACCCAGTACTTC.

This clonotype was seen ten or more times. J is TRBJ1-1 and V is TRBV6-5, with D possibly being TRBD1 (5 bases). The CDR3 is 17 residues long. Trimming cost V 0 bases and J 4 bases, with 18 bases left between them. The germline V gene encodes CDR1 MNHEY and CDR2 SVGAGI. CDR3 sequence reads: CASSYSSGAPGLTEAFF. For the CDR3, the DNA is TGTGCCAGCAGTTACTCAAGCGGGGCGCCGGGTCTCACTGAAGCTTTCTTT.

This clonotype was counted a few times. The CDR3 does not close with the conserved phenylalanine or tryptophan, likely indicating a read error. The chain couples TRBV7-9 to TRBJ2-7; no clear D gene. The CDR3 sequence is 14 residues long. The germline V and J ends were trimmed by 4 bases and 5 bases, with 15 bases remaining between them. CDR1 and CDR2 (germline): SEHNR, FQNEAQ (reference sequence). Written as DNA, the CDR3 is TGTGCCAGCAGCTCGGATTTGTCGGAGAACGAGCAGTACAAC. It yields the protein CASSSDLSENEQYN.

This clonotype was seen many times. Relative to the germline gene, one junction end is altered; a read error may explain this. The CDR3 DNA reads as TGCGCCAGCAGCAGTGGGAGCGGTAATTCACCCCTCAACTTT. It yields the protein CASSSGSGNSPLNF. The chain employs TRBV5-1 and TRBJ1-6, with unresolved D. The CDR3 is 14 residues long. The V gene's germline CDR1 is SGHRS and CDR2 YFSETQ. The entire variable domain, with the rest obtained from reference TRBV5-1 and TRBJ1-6, is as follows: KAGVTQTPRYLIKTRGQQVTLSCSPISGHRSVSWYQQTPGQGLQFLFEYFSETQRNKGNFPGRFSGRQFSNSRSEMNVSTLELGDSALYLCASSSGSGNSPLNFGNGTRLTVT.

This clonotype came up many times. This chain uses TRBV6-1 with TRBJ1-3, with unresolved D. The germline V gene has CDR1 MNHNS and CDR2 SASEGT. Trimming removed 0 bases at V and 2 bases at J, with 5 bases between. This CDR3 contains 14 residues. CDR3 nucleotides: TGTGCCAGCAGTGAAGCGGTTCCTGGAAACACCATATATTTT. Amino acid sequence: CASSEAVPGNTIYF.

Many counts were recorded for this clonotype. V and J are TRBV7-3 and TRBJ2-5; TRBD2 matches 9 bases. CDR1 and CDR2 (germline): SGHTA, FQGTGA. V dropped 5 bases and J dropped 5; count of bases not matched to a gene: 6. The CDR3 loop spans 14 amino acids. The CDR3 nucleotides read TGTGCCAGCAGCCCAGCGGGGGGAGGGGAGACCCAGTACTTC. Protein product: CASSPAGGGETQYF.

This clonotype has a count of ten or more. This chain connects TRBV18 to TRBJ2-7; no clear D gene. CDR3 size: 15 residues. CDR1 is KGHSH, CDR2 LQKENI, per germline. Trimming removed 5 bases at V and 0 bases at J, with 14 bases between. The CDR3 region is CASSISVDASYEQYF. The CDR3 region has the DNA TGTGCCAGCTCAATCTCCGTAGACGCCTCCTACGAGCAGTACTTC.

This clonotype was detected a few times. The chain has TRBV10-3 and TRBJ2-7, with D tentatively TRBD1 (5 bases). Germline V gives CDR1 ENHRY, CDR2 SYGVKD. The CDR3 runs to 14 residues. Trimming left V 5 bases short and J 1 base short, with 12 bases between. The CDR3, as DNA: TGTGCCATCAGTCGACAGCAGGATTCCTACGAGCAGTACTTC. Protein product: CAISRQQDSYEQYF.

This clonotype has a count of ten or more. The chain uses TRBV7-2 and TRBJ2-3; D gene ambiguous. V was clipped by 0 bases and J by 7 bases, with 11 bases between them. The CDR3 has 14 amino acids. Germline values: CDR1 SGHTA, CDR2 FQGNSA. The CDR3: CASSLAHLAYTQYF. CDR3 bases: TGTGCCAGCAGCTTAGCGCACCTTGCATATACGCAGTATTTT.

In its sample, this clonotype was seen many times. V and J are TRBV9 and TRBJ2-3; 12 nucleotides align to TRBD2. The CDR3 has 17 amino acids. Germline-derived CDR1 and CDR2 are SGDLS and YYNGEE. V lost 2 bases and J lost 4; bases outside the gene matches: 8. CDR3: CASSVGLAGGPADTQYF. For the CDR3, the DNA is TGTGCCAGCAGCGTTGGTCTAGCGGGGGGGCCGGCAGATACGCAGTATTTT. The full variable domain, rest sourced from reference TRBV9 and TRBJ2-3, is DSGVTQTPKHLITATGQRVTLRCSPRSGDLSVYWYQQSLDQGLQFLIQYYNGEERAKGNILERFSAQQFPDLHSELNLSSLELGDSALYFCASSVGLAGGPADTQYFGPGTRLTVL.

This clonotype was observed a few times. At one end, the junction sequence differs from germline, possibly due to a read error. CDR3 sequence: CASSHPTVNQPQNF. The CDR3 DNA reads TGCGCCAGCAGCCACCCTACAGTTAATCAGCCCCAGAATTTT. The gene calls are TRBV4-1 and TRBJ1-5; D not certain. The CDR3 has 14 residues. Germline loops: CDR1 MGHRA, CDR2 YSYEKL.

In its sample, this clonotype was seen many times. The chain has TRBV29-1 and TRBJ2-5, with D perhaps given as TRBD1 or TRBD2 (6 bases each). This CDR3 has 12 residues. V lost 7 bases to trimming and J lost 4 bases, with 13 bases between them. From germline, CDR1 is SQVTM and CDR2 ANQGSEA. The CDR3, as DNA: TGCAGCGCAGGGGCCGGGGGAGAGACCCAGTACTTC. Its protein is CSAGAGGETQYF.

The sample holds a few counts of this clonotype. J is TRBJ2-3 and V is TRBV7-3; TRBD2 aligns across 7 bases. The CDR3 loop spans 17 amino acids. V lost 5 bases to trimming and J lost 2 bases; unmatched junction nucleotides: 13. Per germline, CDR1 SGHTA and CDR2 FQGTGA. The CDR3 coding sequence is TGTGCCAGCAGCCTAGGGGTCGGGACTATACACACAGATACGCAGTATTTT. Amino acid sequence: CASSLGVGTIHTDTQYF.

Ten or more counts support this clonotype. A junction end diverges from the germline sequence, so it may reflect a read error. The chain combines TRBV20-1 with TRBJ1-5; no clear D. The CDR3 contains 15 residues. Germline V gene data show CDR1 as DFQATT and CDR2 as SNEGSKA (reference sequence). CDR3 amino acids: CSASRAVGFFQPQNF. CDR3 nucleotide sequence: TGCAGTGCTAGTAGAGCGGTAGGGTTCTTTCAGCCCCAGAATTTT.

This clonotype was picked up many times. The J gene is TRBJ2-3, the V gene TRBV18; D remains ambiguous. CDR1 and CDR2 from the germline V gene are KGHSH and LQKENI. V was clipped by 2 bases and J by 6 bases, with 18 bases between them. The CDR3 runs to 16 residues. The CDR3 region is CASSPSSQSPTDTQYF. As DNA, the CDR3 is TGTGCCAGCTCACCATCAAGCCAGTCCCCGACTGATACGCAGTATTTT.

This clonotype was seen many times. The V and J genes are TRBV29-1 and TRBJ2-1; 13 positions match TRBD2. CDR3 length equals 16 residues. V was pared by 3 bases and J by 0 bases, with 2 bases of the junction left unmatched. Per the germline V gene, CDR1 is SQVTM and CDR2 is ANQGSEA. The CDR3, as DNA: TGCAGCGTTGAGGGGACTAGCGGGGCCTCCTACAATGAGCAGTTCTTC. It codes for CSVEGTSGASYNEQFF.

Regarding this clonotype: A junction end diverges from the germline sequence, so it may reflect a read error. The CDR3 DNA sequence: TGTGCCAGCAGTTCAGAGGAGTATTCACCCCTCAACTTT. Residues: CASSSEEYSPLNF. The chain links TRBV6-5 to TRBJ1-6; D is undetermined. Germline values: CDR1 MNHEY, CDR2 SVGAGI. The CDR3 has 13 residues.

This clonotype was counted ten times or more. This chain links TRBV3-1 with TRBJ1-1; 7 bases agree with TRBD1. Per germline, CDR1 LGHDT and CDR2 YNNKEL (reference sequence). The V and J ends lost 6 bases and 7 bases, in that order; junction bases with no gene match: 5. This CDR3 is built from 12 residues. CDR3 sequence reads: CASSLNRGEAFF. The CDR3 DNA sequence: TGTGCCAGCAGTCTCAACAGGGGTGAAGCTTTCTTT.

This clonotype occurred many times. This sequence joins TRBV4-1 and TRBJ1-1, with TRBD1 matching over 7 bases. The CDR3 contains 15 residues. V dropped 7 bases and J dropped 1; count of bases not matched to a gene: 9. Germline CDR1 reads MGHRA; CDR2 reads YSYEKL. CDR3 sequence (DNA): TGCGCCAGCACGAAGGAAGGGGGCCGGAACACTGAAGCTTTCTTT. Its protein is CASTKEGGRNTEAFF.

This clonotype was counted ten times or more. The genes are TRBV12-3 or TRBV12-4 and TRBJ2-1, with TRBD2 identical over 7 bases. J gave up 9 bases and V 8 bases, and 10 bases lay outside the gene matches. The CDR3 is 13 residues long. For the CDR3, the DNA is TGTGCCAGCCAGCCCTCGGGGGGTGGTGAGCAGTTCTTC. Its translation is CASQPSGGGEQFF.

The sample holds many counts of this clonotype. The chain links TRBV20-1 to TRBJ1-6, with D perhaps TRBD1 (5 bases). Trimming stripped 3 bases from V and 10 bases from J, with 19 bases between. Germline V CDR1 and CDR2: DFQATT, SNEGSKA (reference sequence). CDR3 length equals 15 residues. Here the CDR3 DNA reads TGCAGTGCTAGTCCTGGTATTGGGGGTATGTCACCCCTCCACTTT. This translates into CSASPGIGGMSPLHF.

This clonotype came up many times. The chain links TRBV20-1 to TRBJ2-7; unclear D gene. Trimming removed 0 bases from V and 13 bases from J, with 7 bases in between. The CDR3 totals 9 residues. Per germline, CDR1 DFQATT and CDR2 SNEGSKA (reference sequence). The CDR3 DNA sequence: TGCAGTGCTAGAGATCTGCTCTACTTC. Residues: CSARDLLYF.